The clone carrying this T cell receptor (beta chain) was observed a single time. The antigen is unknown. 13 Jbeta primers and 60 Vbeta primers were used for the PCR. Method: immunoSEQ multiplex PCR; TCRdb's copy keeps in-frame clones and lacks some. The table has nearly 110,000 clones, roughly 82% seen once. This sample is drawn from a study of cytomegalovirus exposure and HLA in healthy donors. The CDR3 covers 12 residues. Trimming left V 6 bases short and J 7 bases short, with 12 bases between. The germline V gene encodes CDR1 MNHNY and CDR2 SVGAGI (reference sequence). Broader study findings: Later analysis showed most CMV-associated TCR beta chains appearing HLA-restricted.

This sequence joins TRBV6-6 and TRBJ2-5, with D tentatively TRBD1 (5 bases). Sequencing was done on a sample of PBMCs. The sequence was collected from a man aged 30 to 45 in good health and CMV-seropositive. CDR3 sequence: CASRTRVGTQYF. The CDR3 bases are TGTGCCAGCAGAACCAGGGTGGGGACCCAGTACTTC.